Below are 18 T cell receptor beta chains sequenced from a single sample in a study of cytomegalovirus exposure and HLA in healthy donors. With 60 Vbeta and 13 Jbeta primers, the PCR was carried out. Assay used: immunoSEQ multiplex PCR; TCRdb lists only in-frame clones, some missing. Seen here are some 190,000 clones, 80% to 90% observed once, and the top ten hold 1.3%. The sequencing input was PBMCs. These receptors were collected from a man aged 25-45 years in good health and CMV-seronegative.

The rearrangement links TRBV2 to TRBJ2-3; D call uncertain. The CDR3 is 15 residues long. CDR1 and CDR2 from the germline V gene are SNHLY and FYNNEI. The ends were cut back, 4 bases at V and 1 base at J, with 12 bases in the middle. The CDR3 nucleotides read TGTGCCAGCAGTGTTGCGGATTTGGGCACAGATACGCAGTATTTT. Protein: CASSVADLGTDTQYF.

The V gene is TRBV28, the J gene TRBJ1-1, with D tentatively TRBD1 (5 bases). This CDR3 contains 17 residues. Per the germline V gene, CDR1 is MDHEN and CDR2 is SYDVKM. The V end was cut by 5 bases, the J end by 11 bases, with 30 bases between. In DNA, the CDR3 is TGTGCCAGCAGTCCCCTCGGGCAGGGCCGAGGCGAAAACAGGGCTTTCTTT. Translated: CASSPLGQGRGENRAFF.

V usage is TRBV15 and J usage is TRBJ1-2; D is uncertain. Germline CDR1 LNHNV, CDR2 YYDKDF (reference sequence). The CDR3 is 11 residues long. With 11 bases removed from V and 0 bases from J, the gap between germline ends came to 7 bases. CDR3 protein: CALRTNYGYTF. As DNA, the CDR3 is TGTGCCCTCAGAACTAACTATGGCTACACCTTC.

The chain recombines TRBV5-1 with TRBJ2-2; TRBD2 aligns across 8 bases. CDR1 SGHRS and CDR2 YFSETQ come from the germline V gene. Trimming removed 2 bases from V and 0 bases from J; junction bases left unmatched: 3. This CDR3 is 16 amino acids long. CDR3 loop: CASSFGLAANTGELFF. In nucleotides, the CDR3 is TGCGCCAGCAGCTTCGGACTAGCAGCGAACACCGGGGAGCTGTTTTTT.

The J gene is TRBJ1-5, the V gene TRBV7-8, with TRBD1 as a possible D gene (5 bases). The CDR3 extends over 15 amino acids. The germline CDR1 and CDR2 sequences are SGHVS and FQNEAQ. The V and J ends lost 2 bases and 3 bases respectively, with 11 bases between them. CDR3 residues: CASSLWGAPNQPQHF. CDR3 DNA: TGTGCCAGCAGCTTATGGGGCGCCCCCAATCAGCCCCAGCATTTT.

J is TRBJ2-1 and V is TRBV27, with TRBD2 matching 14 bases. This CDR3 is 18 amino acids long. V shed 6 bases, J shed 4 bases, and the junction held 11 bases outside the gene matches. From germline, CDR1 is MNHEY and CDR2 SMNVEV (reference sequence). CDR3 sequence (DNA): TGTGCCAGCAGCTACCTGGGACTAGCGGGGGCCTTATACAATGAGCAGTTCTTC. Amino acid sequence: CASSYLGLAGALYNEQFF.

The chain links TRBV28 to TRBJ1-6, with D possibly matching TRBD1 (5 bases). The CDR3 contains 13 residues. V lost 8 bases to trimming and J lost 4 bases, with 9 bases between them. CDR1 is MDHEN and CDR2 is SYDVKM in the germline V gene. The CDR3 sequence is CASGTPYNSPLHF. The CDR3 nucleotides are TGTGCCAGCGGGACTCCATATAATTCACCCCTCCACTTT.

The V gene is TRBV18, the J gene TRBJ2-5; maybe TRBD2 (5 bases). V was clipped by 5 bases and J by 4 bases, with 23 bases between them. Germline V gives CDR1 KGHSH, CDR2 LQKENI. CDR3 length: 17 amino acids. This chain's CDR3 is CASSAISGHAGRETQYF. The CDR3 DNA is TGTGCCAGCTCAGCTATTTCGGGCCACGCGGGCCGAGAGACCCAGTACTTC.

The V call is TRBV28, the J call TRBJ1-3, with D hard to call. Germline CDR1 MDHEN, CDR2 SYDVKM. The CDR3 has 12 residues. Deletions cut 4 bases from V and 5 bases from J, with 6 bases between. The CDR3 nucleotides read TGTGCCAGCAGTTCACAACGAAACACCATATATTTT. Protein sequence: CASSSQRNTIYF.

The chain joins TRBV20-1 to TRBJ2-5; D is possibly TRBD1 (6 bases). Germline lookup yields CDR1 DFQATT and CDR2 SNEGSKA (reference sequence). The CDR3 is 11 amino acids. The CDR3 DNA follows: TGCCTGACAGGCTTGAAAGAGACCCAGTACTTC. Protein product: CLTGLKETQYF.

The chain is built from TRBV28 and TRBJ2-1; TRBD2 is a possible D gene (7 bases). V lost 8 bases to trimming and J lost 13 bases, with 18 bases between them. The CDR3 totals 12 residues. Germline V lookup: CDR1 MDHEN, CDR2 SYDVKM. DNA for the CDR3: TGTGCCAGCCTTGGACCGGGGGGCAATCAGTTCTTC. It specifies CASLGPGGNQFF.

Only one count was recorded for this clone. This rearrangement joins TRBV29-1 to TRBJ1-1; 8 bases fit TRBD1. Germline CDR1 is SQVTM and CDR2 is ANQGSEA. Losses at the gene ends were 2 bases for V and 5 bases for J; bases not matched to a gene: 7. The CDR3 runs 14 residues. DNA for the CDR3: TGCAGCGTTGAATCCCGGACAGGGTCGACTGAAGCTTTCTTT. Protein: CSVESRTGSTEAFF.

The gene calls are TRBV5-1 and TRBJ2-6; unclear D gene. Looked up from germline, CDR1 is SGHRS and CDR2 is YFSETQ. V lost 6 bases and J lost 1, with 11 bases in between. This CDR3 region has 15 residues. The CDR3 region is CASKFSQSGANVLTF. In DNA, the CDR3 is TGCGCCAGCAAGTTCTCCCAGTCTGGGGCCAACGTCCTGACTTTC.

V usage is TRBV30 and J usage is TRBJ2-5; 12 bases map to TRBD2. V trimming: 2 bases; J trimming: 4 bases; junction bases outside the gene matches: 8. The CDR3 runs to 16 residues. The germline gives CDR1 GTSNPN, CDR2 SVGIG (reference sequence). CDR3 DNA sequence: TGTGCCTGGAGTCCGGAACTAGCGGGAGGTGGAGAGACCCAGTACTTC. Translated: CAWSPELAGGGETQYF.

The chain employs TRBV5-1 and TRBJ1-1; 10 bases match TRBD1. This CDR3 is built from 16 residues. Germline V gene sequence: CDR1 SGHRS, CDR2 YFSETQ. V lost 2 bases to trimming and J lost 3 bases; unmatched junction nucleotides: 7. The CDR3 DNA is TGCGCCAGCAGCTTAACGGACAGGGGGGGATACACTGAAGCTTTCTTT. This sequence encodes CASSLTDRGGYTEAFF.

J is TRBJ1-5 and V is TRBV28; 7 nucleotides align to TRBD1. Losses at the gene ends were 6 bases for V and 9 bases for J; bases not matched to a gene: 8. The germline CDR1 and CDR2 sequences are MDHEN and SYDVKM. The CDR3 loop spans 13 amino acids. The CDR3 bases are TGTGCCAGCAGATCACAGACAGGGTCGCCCCAGCATTTT. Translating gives CASRSQTGSPQHF. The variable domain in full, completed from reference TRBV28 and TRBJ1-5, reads DVKVTQSSRYLVKRTGEKVFLECVQDMDHENMFWYRQDPGLGLRLIYFSYDVKMKEKGDIPEGYSVSREKKERFSLILESASTNQTSMYLCASRSQTGSPQHFGDGTRLSIL.

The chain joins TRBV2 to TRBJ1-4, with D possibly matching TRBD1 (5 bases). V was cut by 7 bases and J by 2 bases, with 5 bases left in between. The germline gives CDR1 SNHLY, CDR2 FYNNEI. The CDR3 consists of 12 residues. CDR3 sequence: CASKGTNEKLFF. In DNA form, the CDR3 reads TGTGCCAGCAAGGGGACTAATGAAAAACTGTTTTTT. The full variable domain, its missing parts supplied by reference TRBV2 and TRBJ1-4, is EPEVTQTPSHQVTQMGQEVILRCVPISNHLYFYWYRQILGQKVEFLVSFYNNEISEKSEIFDDQFSVERPDGSNFTLKIRSTKLEDSAMYFCASKGTNEKLFFGSGTQLSVL.

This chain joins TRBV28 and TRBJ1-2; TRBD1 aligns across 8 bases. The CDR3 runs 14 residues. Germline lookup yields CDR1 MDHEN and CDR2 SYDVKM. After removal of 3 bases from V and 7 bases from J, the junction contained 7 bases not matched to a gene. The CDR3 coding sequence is TGTGCCAGCAGTTTGCAGGGGGCGATAAGTGGCTACACCTTC. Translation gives CASSLQGAISGYTF.